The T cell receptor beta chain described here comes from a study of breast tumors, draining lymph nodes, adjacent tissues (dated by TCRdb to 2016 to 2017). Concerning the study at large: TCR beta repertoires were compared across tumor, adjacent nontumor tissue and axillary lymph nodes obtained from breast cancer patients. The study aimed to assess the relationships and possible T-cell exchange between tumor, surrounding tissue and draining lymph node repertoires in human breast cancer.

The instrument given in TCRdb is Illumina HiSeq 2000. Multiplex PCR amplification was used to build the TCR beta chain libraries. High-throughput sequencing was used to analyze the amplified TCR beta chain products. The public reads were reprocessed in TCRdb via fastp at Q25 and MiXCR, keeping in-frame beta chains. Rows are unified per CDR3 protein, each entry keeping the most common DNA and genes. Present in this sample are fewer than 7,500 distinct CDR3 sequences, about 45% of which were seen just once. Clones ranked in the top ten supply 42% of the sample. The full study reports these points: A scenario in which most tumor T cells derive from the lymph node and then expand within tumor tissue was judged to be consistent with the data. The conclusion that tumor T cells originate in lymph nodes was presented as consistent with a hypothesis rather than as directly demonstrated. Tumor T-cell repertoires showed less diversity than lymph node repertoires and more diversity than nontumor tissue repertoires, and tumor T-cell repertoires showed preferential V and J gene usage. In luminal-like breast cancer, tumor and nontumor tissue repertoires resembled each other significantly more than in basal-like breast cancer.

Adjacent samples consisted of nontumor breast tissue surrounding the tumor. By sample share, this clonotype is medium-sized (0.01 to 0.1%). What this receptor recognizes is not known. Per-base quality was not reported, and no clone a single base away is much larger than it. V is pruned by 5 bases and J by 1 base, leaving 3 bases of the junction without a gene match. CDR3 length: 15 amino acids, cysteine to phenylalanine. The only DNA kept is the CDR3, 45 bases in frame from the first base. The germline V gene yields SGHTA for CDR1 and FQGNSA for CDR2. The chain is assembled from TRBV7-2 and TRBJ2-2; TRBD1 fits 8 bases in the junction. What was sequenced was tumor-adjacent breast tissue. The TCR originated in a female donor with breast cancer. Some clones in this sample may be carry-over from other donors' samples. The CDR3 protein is CASSDRGRNTGELFF. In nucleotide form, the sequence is TGTGCCAGCAGCGACAGGGGACGGAACACCGGGGAGCTGTTTTTT.